These T cell receptor beta chains were read from a single sample in a study of neoadjuvant anti-PD-1 for oral cavity cancer. TCRdb keeps only in-frame clones here, not all; method: immunoSEQ multiplex PCR. The table records more than 15,000 clones, about three fifths of them present only once. The sample was PBMCs, taken before nivolumab (anti-PD-1) treatment. The receptor set was obtained from a person aged 40 to 85 with oral cavity squamous cell carcinoma. CDR3s leave out the opening cysteine and the closing phenylalanine or tryptophan. The listing skips clone size in some rows; elsewhere it reads once, few, many or a size class.

j_call: TRBJ2-1
v_call: TRBV30
clone_size: .
cdr3_aa: AWSAPGRSSYNEQF

j_call: TRBJ1-1
v_call: TRBV28
clone_size: .
cdr3_aa: ASSQTTGWNTEAF

j_call: TRBJ2-2
v_call: TRBV2
clone_size: few
cdr3_aa: ASRPQGAGELF

j_call: TRBJ2-7
v_call: TRBV29-1
clone_size: .
cdr3_aa: SVQDTPAEQY

j_call: TRBJ2-4
v_call: TRBV4-2
clone_size: .
cdr3_aa: ASSQERYADIQY

j_call: TRBJ1-2
v_call: TRBV10-3
clone_size: .
cdr3_aa: AISETVGYT

j_call: TRBJ2-5
v_call: TRBV12-5
clone_size: .
cdr3_aa: ASGLAQGGQETQY

j_call: TRBJ2-7
v_call: TRBV30
clone_size: .
cdr3_aa: AWSDGLANYEQY

j_call: TRBJ2-7
v_call: TRBV7-8
clone_size: .
cdr3_aa: ASSLGVSGSNEQY

j_call: TRBJ2-5
v_call: TRBV9
clone_size: .
cdr3_aa: ASSGGKVGETQY

j_call: TRBJ1-3
v_call: TRBV5-4
clone_size: .
cdr3_aa: ASSSWTAGTGNTIY

j_call: TRBJ2-7
v_call: TRBV27
clone_size: .
cdr3_aa: ASSSDRPYEQY

j_call: TRBJ2-7
v_call: TRBV6-5
clone_size: .
cdr3_aa: ASSQTALGYEQY

j_call: TRBJ1-2
v_call: TRBV20-1
clone_size: .
cdr3_aa: SARGGNGYT

j_call: TRBJ1-4
v_call: TRBV30
clone_size: .
cdr3_aa: AWSVLGRDRREKLF